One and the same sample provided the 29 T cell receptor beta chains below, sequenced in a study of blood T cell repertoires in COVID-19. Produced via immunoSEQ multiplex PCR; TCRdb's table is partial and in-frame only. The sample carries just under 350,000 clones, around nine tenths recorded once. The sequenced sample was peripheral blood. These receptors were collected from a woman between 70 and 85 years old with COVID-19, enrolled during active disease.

CDR3 coding DNA: TGTGCCAGCAGCCAAGTGGTCGGCTCCTACGAGCAGTACTTC. This gives the protein CASSQVVGSYEQYF. This sequence joins TRBV3-1 (or the pseudogene TRBV3-2) and TRBJ2-7; D is unresolved. Trimming left V 1 base short and J 0 bases short, with 7 bases between. This CDR3 has 14 residues. Germline lookup yields CDR1 LGHDT and CDR2 YNNKEL (reference sequence).

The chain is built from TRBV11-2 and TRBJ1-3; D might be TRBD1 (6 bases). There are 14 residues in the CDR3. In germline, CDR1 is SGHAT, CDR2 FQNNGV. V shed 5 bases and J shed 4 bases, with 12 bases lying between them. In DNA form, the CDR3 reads TGTGCCAGCAGCCAAGGGGGATCCGGAAACACCATATATTTT. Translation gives CASSQGGSGNTIYF.

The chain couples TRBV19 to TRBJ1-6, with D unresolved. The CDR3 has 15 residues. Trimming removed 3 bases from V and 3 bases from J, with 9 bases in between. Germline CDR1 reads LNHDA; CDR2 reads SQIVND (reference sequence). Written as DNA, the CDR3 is TGTGCCAGTAGTATGAATAGCATCTATAATTCACCCCTCCACTTT. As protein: CASSMNSIYNSPLHF.

CDR3 nucleotide sequence: TGTGCAAGTCGCTGCCATCGGGGACAGCACACTGAAGCTTTCTTT. It specifies CASRCHRGQHTEAFF. This chain connects TRBV12-2 to TRBJ1-1; TRBD1 was called by the table and not checked on the DNA. TRBV12-2 is flagged as a pseudogene. This CDR3 is built from 15 residues.

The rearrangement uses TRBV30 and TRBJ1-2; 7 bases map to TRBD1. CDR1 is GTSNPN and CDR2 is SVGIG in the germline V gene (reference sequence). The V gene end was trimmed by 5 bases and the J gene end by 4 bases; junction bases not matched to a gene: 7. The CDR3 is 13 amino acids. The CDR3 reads CAWDVTGSYGYTF. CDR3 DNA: TGTGCCTGGGACGTGACAGGGTCCTATGGCTACACCTTC.

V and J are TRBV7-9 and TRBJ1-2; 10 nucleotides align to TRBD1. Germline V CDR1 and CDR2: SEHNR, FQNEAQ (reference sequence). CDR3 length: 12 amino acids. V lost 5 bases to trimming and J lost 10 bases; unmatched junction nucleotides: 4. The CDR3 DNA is TGTGCCAGCAGCCACGGGACAGGGGACTACACCTTC. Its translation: CASSHGTGDYTF.

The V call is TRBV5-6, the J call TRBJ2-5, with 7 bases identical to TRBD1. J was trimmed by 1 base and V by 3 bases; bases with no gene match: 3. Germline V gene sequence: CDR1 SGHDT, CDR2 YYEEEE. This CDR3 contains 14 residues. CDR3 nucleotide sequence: TGTGCCAGCAGCTCGTGGACAGGCCAAGAGACCCAGTACTTC. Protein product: CASSSWTGQETQYF.

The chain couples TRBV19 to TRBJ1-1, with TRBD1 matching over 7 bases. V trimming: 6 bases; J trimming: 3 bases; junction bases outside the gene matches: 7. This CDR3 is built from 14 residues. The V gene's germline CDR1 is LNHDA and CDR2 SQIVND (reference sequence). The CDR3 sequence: CASSARGADTEAFF. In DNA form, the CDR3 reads TGTGCCAGTAGCGCCAGGGGGGCGGACACTGAAGCTTTCTTT.

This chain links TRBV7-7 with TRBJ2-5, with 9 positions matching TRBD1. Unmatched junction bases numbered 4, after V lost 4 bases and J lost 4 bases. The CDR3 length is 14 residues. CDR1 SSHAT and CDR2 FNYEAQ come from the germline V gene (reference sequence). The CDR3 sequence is CASSSTGGRETQYF. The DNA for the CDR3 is TGTGCCAGCAGCTCAACAGGGGGCCGAGAGACCCAGTACTTC.

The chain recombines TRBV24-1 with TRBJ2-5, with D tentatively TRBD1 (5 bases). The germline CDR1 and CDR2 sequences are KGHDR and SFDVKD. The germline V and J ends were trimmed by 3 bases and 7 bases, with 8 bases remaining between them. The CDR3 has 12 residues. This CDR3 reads CATSDGTGTQYF. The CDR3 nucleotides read TGTGCCACCAGTGATGGAACAGGGACCCAGTACTTC.

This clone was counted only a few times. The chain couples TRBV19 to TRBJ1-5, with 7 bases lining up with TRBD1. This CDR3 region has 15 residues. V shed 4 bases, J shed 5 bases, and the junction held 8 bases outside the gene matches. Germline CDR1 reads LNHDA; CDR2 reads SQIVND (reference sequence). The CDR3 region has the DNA TGTGCCAGTAGTACTATGGACAGGCATTATCAGCCCCAGCATTTT. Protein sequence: CASSTMDRHYQPQHF.

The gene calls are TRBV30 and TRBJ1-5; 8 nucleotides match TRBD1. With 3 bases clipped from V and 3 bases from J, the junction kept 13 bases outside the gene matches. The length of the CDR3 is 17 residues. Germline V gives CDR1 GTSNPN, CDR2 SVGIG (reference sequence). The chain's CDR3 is CAWSFRQGAGNNQPQHF. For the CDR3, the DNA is TGTGCCTGGAGCTTTCGGCAGGGGGCAGGGAACAATCAGCCCCAGCATTTT.

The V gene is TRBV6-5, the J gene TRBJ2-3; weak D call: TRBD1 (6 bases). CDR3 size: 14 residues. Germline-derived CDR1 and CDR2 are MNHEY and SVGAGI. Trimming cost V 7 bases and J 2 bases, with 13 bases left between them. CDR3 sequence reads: CASKAWTDTDTQYF. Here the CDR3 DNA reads TGTGCCAGCAAGGCTTGGACAGACACAGATACGCAGTATTTT.

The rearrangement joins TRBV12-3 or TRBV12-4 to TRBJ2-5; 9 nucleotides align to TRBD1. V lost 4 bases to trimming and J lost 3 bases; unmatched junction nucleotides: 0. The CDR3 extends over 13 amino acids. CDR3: CASSWDREETQYF. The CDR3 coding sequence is TGTGCCAGCAGTTGGGACAGGGAAGAGACCCAGTACTTC.

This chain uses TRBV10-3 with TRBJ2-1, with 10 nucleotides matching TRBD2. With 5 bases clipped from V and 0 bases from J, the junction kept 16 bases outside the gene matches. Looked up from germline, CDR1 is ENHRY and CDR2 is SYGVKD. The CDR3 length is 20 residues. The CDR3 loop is CAISNSPGLAPRSSYNEQFF. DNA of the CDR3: TGTGCCATCAGTAATAGCCCGGGACTAGCGCCCCGGAGCTCCTACAATGAGCAGTTCTTC.

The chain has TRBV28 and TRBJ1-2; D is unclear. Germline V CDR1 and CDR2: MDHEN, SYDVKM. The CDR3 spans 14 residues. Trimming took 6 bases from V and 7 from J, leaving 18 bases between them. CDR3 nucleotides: TGTGCCAGCAGCCTTCCCCAAGGGCGGGGTGGCTACACCTTC. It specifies CASSLPQGRGGYTF.

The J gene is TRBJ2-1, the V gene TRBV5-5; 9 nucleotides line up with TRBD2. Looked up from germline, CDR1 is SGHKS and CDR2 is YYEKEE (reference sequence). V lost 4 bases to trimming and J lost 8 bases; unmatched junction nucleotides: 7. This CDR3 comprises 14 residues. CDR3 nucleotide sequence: TGTGCCAGCAGCACTAGACTAGCGGTGCATGAGCAGTTCTTC. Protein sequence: CASSTRLAVHEQFF.

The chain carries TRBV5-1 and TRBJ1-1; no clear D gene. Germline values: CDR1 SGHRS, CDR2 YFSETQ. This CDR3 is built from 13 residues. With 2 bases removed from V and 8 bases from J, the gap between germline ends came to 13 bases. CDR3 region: CASSFDGGAEAFF. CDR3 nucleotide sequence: TGCGCCAGCAGCTTTGACGGAGGCGCAGAAGCTTTCTTT. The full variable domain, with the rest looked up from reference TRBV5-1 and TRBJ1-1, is KAGVTQTPRYLIKTRGQQVTLSCSPISGHRSVSWYQQTPGQGLQFLFEYFSETQRNKGNFPGRFSGRQFSNSRSEMNVSTLELGDSALYLCASSFDGGAEAFFGQGTRLTVV.

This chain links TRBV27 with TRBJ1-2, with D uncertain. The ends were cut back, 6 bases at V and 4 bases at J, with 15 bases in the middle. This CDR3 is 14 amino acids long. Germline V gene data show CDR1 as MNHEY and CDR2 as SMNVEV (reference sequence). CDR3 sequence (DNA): TGTGCCAGCAGCCCTGAGAGGGTTAGCTATGGCTACACCTTC. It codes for CASSPERVSYGYTF.

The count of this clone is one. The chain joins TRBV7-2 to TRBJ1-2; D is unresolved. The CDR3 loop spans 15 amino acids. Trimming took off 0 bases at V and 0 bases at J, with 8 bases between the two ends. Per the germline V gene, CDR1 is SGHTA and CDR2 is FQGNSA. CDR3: CASSLARVPNYGYTF. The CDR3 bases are TGTGCCAGCAGCTTAGCGAGGGTACCTAACTATGGCTACACCTTC. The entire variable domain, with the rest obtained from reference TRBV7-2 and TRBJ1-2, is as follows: GAGVSQSPSNKVTEKGKDVELRCDPISGHTALYWYRQSLGQGLEFLIYFQGNSAPDKSGLPSDRFSAERTGGSVSTLTIQRTQQEDSAVYLCASSLARVPNYGYTFGSGTRLTVV.

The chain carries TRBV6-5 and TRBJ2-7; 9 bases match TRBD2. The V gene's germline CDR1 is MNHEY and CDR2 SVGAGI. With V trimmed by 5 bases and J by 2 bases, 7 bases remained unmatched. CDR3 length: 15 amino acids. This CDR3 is CASSLAAGGPYEQYF. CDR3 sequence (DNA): TGTGCCAGCAGTCTAGCAGCGGGGGGCCCCTACGAGCAGTACTTC.

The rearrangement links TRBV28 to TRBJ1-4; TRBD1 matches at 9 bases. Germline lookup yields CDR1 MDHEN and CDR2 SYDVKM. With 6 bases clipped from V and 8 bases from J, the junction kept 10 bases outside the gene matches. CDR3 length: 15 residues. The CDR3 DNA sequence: TGTGCCAGCAGGACTACAGGGGGCCAGGGGGAAAAACTGTTTTTT. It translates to CASRTTGGQGEKLFF.

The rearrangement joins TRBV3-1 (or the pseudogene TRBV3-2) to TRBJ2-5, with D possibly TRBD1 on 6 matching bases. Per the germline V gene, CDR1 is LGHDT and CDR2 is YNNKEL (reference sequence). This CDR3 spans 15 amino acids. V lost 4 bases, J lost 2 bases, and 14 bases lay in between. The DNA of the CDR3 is TGTGCCAGCAGCCCAACCCTAGGGGGACAAGAGACCCAGTACTTC. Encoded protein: CASSPTLGGQETQYF.

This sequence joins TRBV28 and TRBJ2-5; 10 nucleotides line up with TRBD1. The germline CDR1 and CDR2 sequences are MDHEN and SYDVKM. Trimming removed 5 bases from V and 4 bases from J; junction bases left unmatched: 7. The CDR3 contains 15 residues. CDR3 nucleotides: TGTGCCAGCAGTGGGGGGGACAGGGGTCGAGAGACCCAGTACTTC. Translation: CASSGGDRGRETQYF.

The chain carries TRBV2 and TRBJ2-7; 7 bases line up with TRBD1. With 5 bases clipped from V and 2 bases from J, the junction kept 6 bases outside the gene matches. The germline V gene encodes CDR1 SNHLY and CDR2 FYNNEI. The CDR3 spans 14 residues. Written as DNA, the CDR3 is TGTGCCAGCAGTAGGGACAGTCCAGCCTACGAGCAGTACTTC. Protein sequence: CASSRDSPAYEQYF.

The CDR3 nucleotides are TGTGCCAGCAGCTTATCCGACAGGGCGTATGGTGAAGCTTTCTTT. As protein: CASSLSDRAYGEAFF. The gene calls are TRBV7-9 and TRBJ1-1, with 7 nucleotides matching TRBD1. The CDR3 spans 15 residues. Trimming took 2 bases from V and 7 from J; bases not matched to a gene: 10. Germline CDR1 and CDR2: SEHNR and FQNEAQ (reference sequence).

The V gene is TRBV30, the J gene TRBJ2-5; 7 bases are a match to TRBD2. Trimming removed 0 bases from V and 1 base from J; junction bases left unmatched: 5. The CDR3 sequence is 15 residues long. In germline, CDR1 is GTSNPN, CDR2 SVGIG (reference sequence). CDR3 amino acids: CAWSVPSGVQETQYF. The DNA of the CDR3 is TGTGCCTGGAGTGTCCCGAGCGGGGTCCAAGAGACCCAGTACTTC.

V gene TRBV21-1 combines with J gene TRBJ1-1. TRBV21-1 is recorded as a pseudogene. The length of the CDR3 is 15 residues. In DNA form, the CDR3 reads TGTGCCAGCAGCAAAGAAGAGGCGGGGAACACTGAAGCTTTCTTT. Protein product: CASSKEEAGNTEAFF.

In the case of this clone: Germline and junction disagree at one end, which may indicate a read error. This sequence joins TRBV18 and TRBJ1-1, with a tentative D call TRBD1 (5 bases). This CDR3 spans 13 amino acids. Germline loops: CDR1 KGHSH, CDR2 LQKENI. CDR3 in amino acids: CASSPPGNPEAFF. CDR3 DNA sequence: TGTGCCAGCTCACCCCCAGGGAACCCTGAAGCTTTCTTT.